This T cell receptor beta chain derives from a study of T cell responses to AZD1222 COVID-19 vaccine. At the level of the study: Whether given at about 4 or about 12 weeks, second doses were pooled.

As to this clone: Its antigen is unknown. The junction differs from germline at one of its ends, possibly a read error.

Germline CDR1 reads PRHDT; CDR2 reads FYEKMQ (reference sequence). CDR3 length: 14 residues. Study-level results: Baseline seropositivity occurred in only a handful of AZD1222 recipients. In a largely white British group with more females than males, clonal diversity was possibly underestimated. All repertoire sampling was performed exclusively after the peak T cell response.

Method: immunoSEQ multiplex PCR; TCRdb's copy keeps in-frame clones and lacks some. Among 95,000 to 150,000 clones listed, about nine tenths were seen once. This receptor was identified in an adult in good health. Sequencing was performed on peripheral blood, taken on day 0 of AZD1222 vaccination. The chain uses TRBV13 and TRBJ1-4; the match to TRBD1 covers 7 bases. DNA for the CDR3: TGTGCGAGCACTAACAGGGGCTATGGCGAAAAACTGTTTTTT. Protein product: CASTNRGYGEKLFF.